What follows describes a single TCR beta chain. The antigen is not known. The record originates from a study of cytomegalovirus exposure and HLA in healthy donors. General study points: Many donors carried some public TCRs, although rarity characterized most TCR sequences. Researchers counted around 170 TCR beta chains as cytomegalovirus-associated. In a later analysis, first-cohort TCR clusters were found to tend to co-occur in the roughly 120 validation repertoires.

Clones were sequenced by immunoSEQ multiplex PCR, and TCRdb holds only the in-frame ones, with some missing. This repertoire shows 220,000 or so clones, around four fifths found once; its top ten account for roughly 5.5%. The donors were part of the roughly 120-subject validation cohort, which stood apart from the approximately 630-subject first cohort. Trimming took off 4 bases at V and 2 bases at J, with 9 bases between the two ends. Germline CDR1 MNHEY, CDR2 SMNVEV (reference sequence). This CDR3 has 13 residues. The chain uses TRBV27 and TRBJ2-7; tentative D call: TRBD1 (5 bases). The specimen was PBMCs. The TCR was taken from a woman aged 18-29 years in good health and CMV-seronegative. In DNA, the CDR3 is TGTGCCAGCAGTTGGGGCGTACCCTACGAGCAGTACTTC. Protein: CASSWGVPYEQYF.